This T cell receptor beta chain was found in a study of blood T cell repertoires in COVID-19. Across the study: The United States, Italy and Spain provided the acute and convalescent COVID-19 samples. From T cells, B-cell-depleted T cells, or PBMCs came the material, which was cDNA or gDNA.

Sequencing was performed with immunoSEQ multiplex PCR; in TCRdb, only in-frame clones are kept and a portion is missing. Seen here are fewer than 200,000 clones, almost 80% observed once, and the top ten hold 17%. Source material: PBMCs or T cells enriched from blood (not recorded which). This TCR came from a woman aged 50 to 65 who had recovered from COVID-19.

CDR3 nucleotides: TGTGCCAGCAGCGCCTTACAGGGCAGGGGCACAGATACGCAGTATTTT. This encodes CASSALQGRGTDTQYF. The chain combines TRBV9 with TRBJ2-3; perhaps TRBD1 as D (6 bases). The CDR3 has 16 amino acids. The germline V and J ends were trimmed by 3 bases and 1 base, with 15 bases remaining between them. Germline CDR1 reads SGDLS; CDR2 reads YYNGEE.